A selection of T cell receptor beta chains follows, all from one sample in a study of neoadjuvant anti-PD-1 for oral cavity cancer. Data came from immunoSEQ multiplex PCR; TCRdb stores just in-frame clones and leaves some out. The sample holds under 7,000 clones, just under 60% seen once. This sample comprised tumor tissue, obtained before nivolumab (anti-PD-1) treatment. The receptors come from a person between 40 and 80 years old with oral cavity squamous cell carcinoma. The CDR3 runs from the conserved cysteine through the conserved F or W. Fields, in order: clone size, J gene, D gene, V gene, CDR3 protein, CDR3 DNA. The D gene is left open where the match is weak. A row's size may be missing; if present it is once, few, many or a size class.

NA	TRBJ1-2	TRBD1	TRBV19	CASRTTGDNYGYTF	TGTGCCAGTAGAACGACAGGGGATAACTATGGCTACACCTTC
NA	TRBJ2-1	TRBD2	TRBV6-6	CASRLAGGDNEQFF	TGTGCCAGCAGGCTAGCGGGGGGCGACAATGAGCAGTTCTTC
few	TRBJ1-5	NA	TRBV7-2	CASSLGGSQPQHF	TGTGCCAGCAGCTTAGGGGGGAGCCAGCCCCAGCATTTT
NA	TRBJ2-2	NA	TRBV9	CASSETGGDGELFF	TGTGCCAGCAGCGAGACGGGCGGGGACGGGGAGCTGTTTTTT
NA	TRBJ1-1	TRBD1	TRBV5-8	CASRDRDSTEAFF	TGTGCCAGCAGGGACAGGGATTCCACTGAAGCTTTCTTT
NA	TRBJ2-7	TRBD2	TRBV7-9	CASSLVGGSYEQYF	TGTGCCAGCAGCTTAGTGGGCGGGAGCTACGAGCAGTACTTC
NA	TRBJ2-5	NA	TRBV6-1	CASSDVGETQYF	TGTGCCAGCAGTGATGTGGGAGAGACCCAGTACTTC
NA	TRBJ1-2	NA	TRBV21-1	CASSPPEPHYSYTF	TGTGCCAGCAGCCCGCCAGAGCCCCACTATAGCTACACCTTC
NA	TRBJ2-2	NA	TRBV7-9	CASRQGGTVLTGELFF	TGTGCCAGCAGGCAGGGCGGGACCGTCTTGACCGGGGAGCTGTTTTTT
NA	TRBJ1-2	NA	TRBV7-3	CASSLGEYGYTF	TGTGCCAGCAGCTTAGGGGAATATGGCTACACCTTC
NA	TRBJ1-1	TRBD1	TRBV18	CASSPLTGGDTEAFF	TGTGCCAGCTCACCCTTGACAGGGGGTGACACTGAAGCTTTCTTT
few	TRBJ2-7	TRBD1	TRBV27	CASSSPPGTGAVHEQYF	TGTGCCAGCAGTTCCCCGCCCGGGACAGGGGCAGTCCACGAGCAGTACTTC
NA	TRBJ2-3	NA	TRBV6-5	CASSYSYTRGGDTQYF	TGTGCCAGCAGTTACTCGTACACCCGGGGAGGAGATACGCAGTATTTT
NA	TRBJ1-1	NA	TRBV9	CASSVHNPFRQSSAEAFF	TGTGCCAGCAGCGTACATAATCCCTTTCGGCAGTCAAGCGCTGAAGCTTTCTTT